This T cell receptor beta chain came from a study of CD8 T cells in ankylosing spondylitis. This CDR3 has 16 amino acids. Germline V gene sequence: CDR1 DFQATT, CDR2 SNEGSKA (reference sequence). V dropped 4 bases and J dropped 4; count of bases not matched to a gene: 13. This clonotype was observed at least ten times. Its antigen is undetermined. Generation of TCR beta libraries employed quantitative 5'-RACE incorporating molecular barcodes. TCRdb fed the 5' RACE reads into MiXCR, producing one record per CDR3 protein. The sample shows approximately 250,000 distinct CDR3 sequences, 20% to 30% of them seen only once. Study results and caveats: The study looked at matched synovial fluid samples from ankylosing spondylitis patients. Disease-linked clones were reported to be significantly enriched there. Within peripheral blood, clones linked to disease were CD8+ and relatively rare. Several highly homologous variants formed a TCR beta motif that appeared characteristic of ankylosing spondylitis blood.

Sample: blood, either unsorted or a sorted T cell fraction (not recorded which). This TCR came from a male donor with ankylosing spondylitis or in good health (not recorded which). V and J are TRBV20-1 and TRBJ2-5, with TRBD2 matching 9 bases. CDR3 nucleotide sequence: TGCAGTGCTACCCCTAGCGGGGCCTCAGGGGTAGAGACCCAGTACTTC. Amino acid sequence: CSATPSGASGVETQYF.